The 32 T cell receptor beta chains presented below share a single source sample, sequenced in a study of T cells in Graves' hyperthyroidism and ophthalmopathy. There were TCR beta CDR3 regions amplified from RNA transcripts. The HTBI primer set served for first-round RT-PCR of the TCR CDR3. TCRdb reprocessed the multiplex PCR reads via MiXCR and lists one record per CDR3 protein. The sample has fewer than 650,000 distinct CDR3 sequences, about 15% seen once. What was sequenced was blood. The receptors were sampled from a woman aged 40 to 50 with Graves' hyperthyroidism.

This clonotype was seen repeatedly, ten times or more. V is TRBV5-1 and J is TRBJ1-1; D uncertain. The V and J ends lost 4 bases and 3 bases respectively, with 16 bases between them. CDR1 is SGHRS, CDR2 YFSETQ, per germline. The CDR3 spans 15 residues. CDR3 region: CASSISGVGDTEAFF. For the CDR3, the DNA is TGCGCCAGCAGCATATCAGGAGTCGGGGACACTGAAGCTTTCTTT.

This clonotype occurred a few times. J is TRBJ2-5 and V is TRBV11-2, with a possible D match to TRBD2 (5 bases). This CDR3 region has 13 residues. Germline-derived CDR1 and CDR2 are SGHAT and FQNNGV. V was trimmed by 4 bases and J by 5 bases, leaving 11 bases between them. CDR3 protein: CASSSEGSETQYF. As DNA, the CDR3 is TGTGCCAGCAGCTCAGAGGGTAGCGAGACCCAGTACTTC.

This clonotype came up many times. The V gene is TRBV28, the J gene TRBJ1-1; no firm D call. The CDR3 has 15 amino acids. Germline values: CDR1 MDHEN, CDR2 SYDVKM. Trimming stripped 3 bases from V and 2 bases from J, with 13 bases between. This CDR3 reads CASSLFWATNTEAFF. The CDR3 DNA sequence: TGTGCCAGCAGTTTGTTCTGGGCCACCAACACTGAAGCTTTCTTT.

The V call is TRBV7-3, the J call TRBJ2-2, with a weak D call TRBD2 (6 bases). Trimming took 1 base from V and 4 from J, leaving 10 bases between them. The length of the CDR3 is 15 residues. Germline V gene data show CDR1 as SGHTA and CDR2 as FQGTGA. In DNA form, the CDR3 reads TGTGCCAGCAGCTTAAGCGGGATGATCACCGGGGAGCTGTTTTTT. Encoded protein: CASSLSGMITGELFF.

The chain has TRBV19 and TRBJ1-5, with 9 bases aligning to TRBD1. Germline CDR1 is LNHDA and CDR2 is SQIVND (reference sequence). V shed 5 bases, J shed 7 bases, and the junction held 12 bases outside the gene matches. The CDR3 is 16 amino acids. DNA for the CDR3: TGTGCCAGTAGTCCCTCGTACAGGGGGCTATGGCAGCCCCAGCATTTT. It encodes CASSPSYRGLWQPQHF. The full variable domain, its missing parts supplied by reference TRBV19 and TRBJ1-5, is DGGITQSPKYLFRKEGQNVTLSCEQNLNHDAMYWYRQDPGQGLRLIYYSQIVNDFQKGDIAEGYSVSREKKESFPLTVTSAQKNPTAFYLCASSPSYRGLWQPQHFGDGTRLSIL.

This clonotype was detected a few times. The genes are TRBV7-3 and TRBJ2-3, with D tentatively TRBD2 (7 bases). V shed 3 bases and J shed 2 bases, with 15 bases lying between them. Germline CDR1 is SGHTA and CDR2 is FQGTGA. The CDR3 consists of 16 residues. CDR3 sequence: CASSLGRGEPTDTQYF. The CDR3 DNA reads TGTGCCAGCAGCTTGGGGAGGGGGGAACCCACAGATACGCAGTATTTT.

Remarks on this clonotype: Possible read error: a much larger clone is one base away. The V call is TRBV20-1, the J call TRBJ2-7; D gene ambiguous. The CDR3 covers 14 residues. The germline gives CDR1 DFQATT, CDR2 SNEGSKA (reference sequence). The CDR3 spells CSATNKPVSYEQCF. As DNA, the CDR3 is TGCAGTGCTACTAATAAACCGGTCTCCTACGAGCAGTGCTTC.

In this sample, this clonotype turned up many times. The V gene is TRBV20-1, the J gene TRBJ2-1; 10 bases map to TRBD2. J gave up 8 bases and V 6 bases, and 16 bases lay outside the gene matches. CDR3 length: 16 residues. CDR1 is DFQATT, CDR2 SNEGSKA, per germline (reference sequence). The CDR3 is CSAPGSPSGSIYEQFF. For the CDR3, the DNA is TGCAGTGCCCCGGGTTCGCCTAGCGGGAGTATTTATGAGCAGTTCTTC.

This clonotype was seen repeatedly, ten times or more. The V gene is TRBV5-6, the J gene TRBJ2-7; no definite D call. This CDR3 comprises 14 residues. The germline CDR1 and CDR2 sequences are SGHDT and YYEEEE. V gave up 4 bases and J gave up 7 bases, with 18 bases separating them. The CDR3 coding sequence is TGTGCCAGCAGCGAGGTTAGCTCCCCCTGGGAGCAGTACTTC. Translation: CASSEVSSPWEQYF.

This clonotype has a count of ten or more. This chain uses TRBV29-1 with TRBJ2-3; 9 bases agree with TRBD2. The CDR3 consists of 14 residues. Germline CDR1 reads SQVTM; CDR2 reads ANQGSEA. J lost 5 bases, V lost 1 base, and 4 bases had no gene match. The CDR3 DNA reads TGCAGCGTTGAAGTTGCGGGAGGGAGAGATACGCAGTATTTT. Its protein is CSVEVAGGRDTQYF.

This clonotype was picked up a small number of times. CDR3 in DNA: TGTGCCAGTAACCCGAGGGGGACAGGCGGATACGAGCAGTACTTC. This gives the protein CASNPRGTGGYEQYF. This chain joins TRBV19 and TRBJ2-7; 8 nucleotides agree with TRBD1. Unmatched junction bases numbered 12, after V lost 7 bases and J lost 4 bases. The CDR3 covers 15 residues. Germline V gives CDR1 LNHDA, CDR2 SQIVND (reference sequence).

The sample holds a few counts of this clonotype. V and J are TRBV11-3 and TRBJ2-1, with 11 bases matching TRBD2. CDR3 length equals 18 residues. CDR1 and CDR2 (germline): SGHNT, YENEEA. Trimming took 3 bases from V and 3 from J; bases not matched to a gene: 10. The CDR3 here is CASSFSSGRSLNYNEQFF. The CDR3 region has the DNA TGTGCCAGCAGCTTCTCTAGCGGGAGGTCCCTCAACTACAATGAGCAGTTCTTC.

This clonotype was counted at least ten times. The chain carries TRBV20-1 and TRBJ1-2; no definite D call. Germline V lookup: CDR1 DFQATT, CDR2 SNEGSKA (reference sequence). The V gene lost 6 bases and the J gene lost 2 bases, with 22 bases spanning the gap. This CDR3 spans 16 amino acids. The CDR3 is CSARPPITAENYGYTF. The CDR3 bases are TGCAGTGCCCGACCTCCCATCACAGCGGAAAACTATGGCTACACCTTC.

This clonotype came up a few times. A much larger clone lies a single base off, so this may be a read error. The V call is TRBV5-1, the J call TRBJ2-7; 9 nucleotides match TRBD1. The CDR3 spans 14 residues. Germline-derived CDR1 and CDR2 are SGHRS and YFSETQ. V lost 4 bases, J lost 5 bases, and 7 bases stayed unmatched. CDR3 DNA sequence: TGCGCCAGCAGCCCAGGACAGGGGTCTCACGAGCAGTACTTC. This codes for CASSPGQGSHEQYF.

This clonotype appeared a few times. The V and J genes are TRBV19 and TRBJ1-5; D is unclear. Per the germline V gene, CDR1 is LNHDA and CDR2 is SQIVND (reference sequence). The V end lost 0 bases, the J end lost 0 bases, and 6 bases lay between the germline ends. The CDR3 runs to 15 residues. CDR3 loop: CASSIEMGSNQPQHF. The CDR3 DNA follows: TGTGCCAGTAGTATAGAGATGGGTAGCAATCAGCCCCAGCATTTT.

This clonotype was detected only a few times. V gene TRBV4-1 combines with J gene TRBJ2-2; tentative D call: TRBD2 (5 bases). V was trimmed by 1 base and J by 7 bases, leaving 10 bases between them. The CDR3 sequence is 14 residues long. Per germline, CDR1 MGHRA and CDR2 YSYEKL. The CDR3 DNA is TGCGCCAGCAGCCAAGTACTAGTATTCGGGGAGCTGTTTTTT. Translated: CASSQVLVFGELFF.

This clonotype was found many times. The CDR3: CASSKNQGAYEQYF. The CDR3 DNA reads as TGTGCCAGCAGCAAAAATCAGGGAGCCTACGAGCAGTACTTC. The genes are TRBV11-3 and TRBJ2-7, with D possibly called TRBD1 or TRBD2 (5 bases each). The CDR3 contains 14 residues. In germline, CDR1 is SGHNT, CDR2 YENEEA. The V gene lost 5 bases and the J gene lost 2 bases, with 13 bases spanning the gap.

This clonotype has a count of ten or more. The chain recombines TRBV6-1 with TRBJ2-7; possible D gene TRBD2, 6 bases. Looked up from germline, CDR1 is MNHNS and CDR2 is SASEGT. Trimming left V 5 bases short and J 3 bases short, with 26 bases between. The CDR3 has 18 residues. The CDR3 region has the DNA TGTGCCAGCAGTTTGGGCCTTGCAAGGCGCGGGATCCACTACGAGCAGTACTTC. Protein sequence: CASSLGLARRGIHYEQYF.

Of note for this clonotype: At one end, the junction sequence differs from germline, possibly due to a read error. The gene calls are TRBV7-7 and TRBJ1-1; 7 bases match TRBD1. This CDR3 has 17 residues. Per germline, CDR1 SSHAT and CDR2 FNYEAQ (reference sequence). The CDR3 is CASSLAGQSLPNTEAFF. The CDR3 DNA reads as TGTGCTAGCAGCTTAGCGGGACAGAGTCTCCCGAACACTGAAGCTTTCTTT.

This clonotype came up a few times. The V gene is TRBV20-1, the J gene TRBJ2-3; 7 bases map to TRBD2. The CDR3 runs to 14 residues. Germline V gene sequence: CDR1 DFQATT, CDR2 SNEGSKA (reference sequence). J lost 1 base, V lost 6 bases, and 7 bases had no gene match. The chain's CDR3 is CSAPGTTGTDTQYF. CDR3 bases: TGCAGTGCCCCCGGGACTACCGGCACAGATACGCAGTATTTT.

This clonotype has ten or more counts. The chain combines TRBV30 with TRBJ2-7; 14 bases are shared with TRBD2. The CDR3 runs to 15 residues. The germline V gene has CDR1 GTSNPN and CDR2 SVGIG (reference sequence). V dropped 5 bases and J dropped 7; count of bases not matched to a gene: 10. The CDR3 sequence: CAWAAGTSGSREQYF. DNA for the CDR3: TGTGCCTGGGCTGCCGGGACTAGCGGGAGTAGGGAGCAGTACTTC.

This clonotype turned up a few times. This sequence joins TRBV2 and TRBJ2-2, with D maybe TRBD2 (5 bases). Germline V lookup: CDR1 SNHLY, CDR2 FYNNEI. This CDR3 has 10 amino acids. V lost 8 bases and J 7 bases, leaving 5 bases between the germline ends. CDR3 region: CASAGGELFF. Written as DNA, the CDR3 is TGTGCCAGCGCGGGCGGGGAGCTGTTTTTT.

In this sample, this clonotype turned up a few times. CDR3 DNA: TGCAGTGCTCTCATAGGCGGGAAGGCCTCCTACGAGCAGTACTTC. Residues: CSALIGGKASYEQYF. The chain has TRBV20-1 and TRBJ2-7; possible D gene TRBD2, 6 bases. The CDR3 runs to 15 residues. Trimming removed 5 bases at V and 0 bases at J, with 17 bases between. Germline V gene lookup returns CDR1 DFQATT and CDR2 SNEGSKA (reference sequence).

This clonotype turned up a few times. The CDR3 region is CATGANTGELFF. The CDR3 DNA reads TGTGCCACGGGAGCGAACACCGGGGAGCTGTTTTTT. V gene TRBV18 combines with J gene TRBJ2-2; D might be TRBD2 (6 bases). The germline V gene encodes CDR1 KGHSH and CDR2 LQKENI. V was shortened by 10 bases and J by 0 bases, with 6 bases between the two germline ends. The CDR3 is 12 residues long.

This clonotype was found many times. The gene calls are TRBV2 and TRBJ1-2; 7 bases agree with TRBD1. Trimming cost V 1 base and J 8 bases; bases outside gene matches: 7. The CDR3 is 14 residues long. Germline CDR1 is SNHLY and CDR2 is FYNNEI. In nucleotides, the CDR3 is TGTGCCAGCAGTGAAGACGGCACAGGGGTAGGCTACACCTTC. Protein: CASSEDGTGVGYTF.

Many counts were recorded for this clonotype. The J gene is TRBJ2-7, the V gene TRBV30; D is possibly TRBD1 (6 bases). The CDR3 consists of 13 residues. In germline, CDR1 is GTSNPN, CDR2 SVGIG (reference sequence). The CDR3 protein is CAGGSPQSYEQYF. The CDR3 nucleotides read TGTGCTGGGGGCAGTCCCCAGTCCTACGAGCAGTACTTC.

In this sample, this clonotype turned up a few times. This sequence joins TRBV6-1 and TRBJ2-7; 9 nucleotides match TRBD1. V trimming: 11 bases; J trimming: 2 bases; junction bases outside the gene matches: 7. This CDR3 has 13 amino acids. Germline V CDR1 and CDR2: MNHNS, SASEGT. For the CDR3, the DNA is TGTGCCGGATCCGGGACAGGGACCTACGAGCAGTACTTC. Its protein is CAGSGTGTYEQYF.

This clonotype was counted ten times or more. As DNA, the CDR3 is TGTGCCAGCAGCCTGGACTCCCTTGGGAATGAGCAGTTCTTC. Encoded protein: CASSLDSLGNEQFF. The V gene is TRBV13, the J gene TRBJ2-1; tentatively, D is TRBD2 (5 bases). Trimming shortened V by 5 bases and J by 7 bases, and 15 bases separated the two germline ends. Germline CDR1 and CDR2: PRHDT and FYEKMQ (reference sequence). The length of the CDR3 is 14 residues.

This clonotype appeared a few times. The chain recombines TRBV6-5 with TRBJ2-1; D gene ambiguous. The CDR3 totals 11 residues. Deletions cut 0 bases from V and 15 bases from J, with 9 bases between. CDR1 MNHEY and CDR2 SVGAGI come from the germline V gene. Here the CDR3 DNA reads TGTGCCAGCAGTTACTCTTCTCTTCCGTTCTTC. This codes for CASSYSSLPFF.

The chain recombines TRBV29-1 with TRBJ1-3, with D maybe TRBD1 (6 bases). Per germline, CDR1 SQVTM and CDR2 ANQGSEA. V shed 6 bases and J shed 3 bases, with 12 bases lying between them. This CDR3 has 13 amino acids. The CDR3 sequence: CSVGGGSGNTIYF. Here the CDR3 DNA reads TGCAGCGTAGGAGGGGGTAGTGGAAACACCATATATTTT.

This clonotype was observed a few times. CDR3 loop: CASSAGTLRETQYF. The CDR3 DNA reads as TGTGCCAGCAGCGCCGGGACACTCCGGGAGACCCAGTACTTC. This sequence joins TRBV9 and TRBJ2-5, with D tentatively TRBD1 (6 bases). The germline V gene has CDR1 SGDLS and CDR2 YYNGEE. This CDR3 comprises 14 residues. V lost 3 bases to trimming and J lost 5 bases, with 14 bases between them.

The J gene is TRBJ1-5, the V gene TRBV15, with D possibly being TRBD1 (6 bases). Germline CDR1 LNHNV, CDR2 YYDKDF (reference sequence). The CDR3 has 12 residues. Trimming shortened V by 0 bases and J by 11 bases, and 8 bases separated the two germline ends. CDR3 nucleotides: TGTGCCACCAGCAGAGATCAGGGGACCCAGCATTTT. This translates into CATSRDQGTQHF.